The following is a T cell receptor beta chain sequence with its context. The antigen is undetermined. TCRdb keeps only in-frame clones here, not all; method: immunoSEQ multiplex PCR. Among about 31,000 clones listed, about 81% were seen once. Trimming removed 7 bases from V and 4 bases from J; junction bases left unmatched: 15. The CDR3 contains 16 residues. Looked up from germline, CDR1 is MDHEN and CDR2 is SYDVKM. The sample is drawn from a study of OX40 agonist ivuxolimab in advanced cancers. Study background: Patients received ivuxolimab, an agonistic anti-OX40 (CD134) antibody. Patients with prior anti-PD-1, anti-PD-L1 or anti-CTLA-4 therapy were eligible; 40% had some.

Whole-study results and caveats: Patients with a partial response at 0.1-3.0 mg/kg had among the lowest clonal expansion.

Sequenced material: CD4+ or CD8+ T cells sorted from blood, taken in a trial of the OX40 agonist ivuxolimab. The sequence came from an adult with an advanced solid tumor such as melanoma, head and neck, liver or kidney cancer. This chain joins TRBV28 and TRBJ1-1; 7 bases fit TRBD1. CDR3 sequence: CASTLPRTGGGTEAFF. CDR3 bases: TGTGCCAGCACCCTGCCGAGGACAGGCGGTGGCACTGAAGCTTTCTTT.